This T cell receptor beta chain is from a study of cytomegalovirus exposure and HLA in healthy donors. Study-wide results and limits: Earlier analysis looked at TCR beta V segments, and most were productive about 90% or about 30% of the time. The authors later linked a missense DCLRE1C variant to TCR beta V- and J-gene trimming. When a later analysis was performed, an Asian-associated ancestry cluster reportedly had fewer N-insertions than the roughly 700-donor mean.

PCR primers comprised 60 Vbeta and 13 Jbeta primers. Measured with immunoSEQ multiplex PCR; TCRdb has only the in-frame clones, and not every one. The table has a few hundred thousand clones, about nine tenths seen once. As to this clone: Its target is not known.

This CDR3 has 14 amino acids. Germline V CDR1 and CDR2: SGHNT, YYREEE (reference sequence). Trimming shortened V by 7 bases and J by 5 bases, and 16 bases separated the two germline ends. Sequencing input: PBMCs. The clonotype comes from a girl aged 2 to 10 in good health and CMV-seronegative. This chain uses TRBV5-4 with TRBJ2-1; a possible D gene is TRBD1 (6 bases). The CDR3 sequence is CASHQSQGHNEQFF. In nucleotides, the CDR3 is TGTGCCAGCCACCAATCCCAGGGGCACAATGAGCAGTTCTTC.